These T cell receptor beta chains were read from a single sample in a study of radiation and T cells in renal cell carcinoma. Measured with immunoSEQ multiplex PCR; TCRdb has only the in-frame clones, and not every one. Of more than 75,000 clones in the sample, approximately 86% were seen once. Specimen: blood, collected from a patient whose treatment included radiotherapy and nephrectomy. These receptors all come from a woman between 50 and 59 years old with renal cell carcinoma. The CDR3 runs from the conserved cysteine through the conserved F or W. A D gene is named only where the DNA matches it firmly. Where a row states a size, it is once, few, many or the class of an expanded clone; other rows omit it.

abundance: .; v_gene: TRBV7-2; j_gene: TRBJ2-5; d_gene: TRBD2; CDR3nt: TGTGCCAGCAGCCCAAGGACTAGCGGGGAGACCCAGTACTTC; CDR3aa: CASSPRTSGETQYF
abundance: .; v_gene: TRBV6-1; j_gene: TRBJ2-5; d_gene: .; CDR3nt: TGTGCCAGCAGTGAACTTGAGATATCCCAAGAGACCCAGTACTTC; CDR3aa: CASSELEISQETQYF
abundance: .; v_gene: TRBV19; j_gene: TRBJ1-3; d_gene: .; CDR3nt: TGTGCCAGTAGCCCGGCCAACTCTGGAAACACCATATATTTT; CDR3aa: CASSPANSGNTIYF
abundance: .; v_gene: TRBV4-3; j_gene: TRBJ2-2; d_gene: .; CDR3nt: TGCGCCAGCAGCCAAGGACGACTAGCGAACACCGGGGAGCTGTTTTTT; CDR3aa: CASSQGRLANTGELFF
abundance: .; v_gene: TRBV2; j_gene: TRBJ1-2; d_gene: .; CDR3nt: TGTGCCAGCATAAGGGTCGACAGTTCCGAAGGCTACACCTTC; CDR3aa: CASIRVDSSEGYTF
abundance: .; v_gene: TRBV4-1; j_gene: TRBJ2-1; d_gene: .; CDR3nt: TGCGCCAGCAGCAGGTTAGGGGGGGCCGGCTCCTACAATGAGCAGTTCTTC; CDR3aa: CASSRLGGAGSYNEQFF
abundance: few; v_gene: TRBV7-2; j_gene: TRBJ2-1; d_gene: TRBD2; CDR3nt: TGTGCCAGCAGCTTAGCGTTAGGACTAGCTTCCAATGAGCAGTTCTTC; CDR3aa: CASSLALGLASNEQFF
abundance: .; v_gene: TRBV11-2; j_gene: TRBJ2-3; d_gene: .; CDR3nt: TGTGCCAGCAGCTTAGAGCGCACAGATACGCAGTATTTT; CDR3aa: CASSLERTDTQYF
abundance: .; v_gene: TRBV7-6; j_gene: TRBJ2-2; d_gene: TRBD2; CDR3nt: TGTGCCAGCAGCCCGCGAGCGGGGGTGGGCACCGGGGAGCTGTTTTTT; CDR3aa: CASSPRAGVGTGELFF
abundance: .; v_gene: TRBV10-1; j_gene: TRBJ2-7; d_gene: .; CDR3nt: TGCGCCAGCAGCCCCGGGCCCTCCTACGAGCAGTACTTC; CDR3aa: CASSPGPSYEQYF
abundance: few; v_gene: TRBV7-9; j_gene: TRBJ2-7; d_gene: .; CDR3nt: TGTGCCAGCAGCTTTCAGGGAGAATCGAACGAGCAGTACTTC; CDR3aa: CASSFQGESNEQYF
abundance: .; v_gene: TRBV6-5; j_gene: TRBJ2-3; d_gene: .; CDR3nt: TGTGCCAGCAGAGTCGTCCCGTACACAGATACGCAGTATTTT; CDR3aa: CASRVVPYTDTQYF
abundance: .; v_gene: TRBV19; j_gene: TRBJ1-6; d_gene: TRBD1; CDR3nt: TGTGCCAGTAGTACTACCGGGACAGACGGGAATTCACCCCTCCACTTT; CDR3aa: CASSTTGTDGNSPLHF
abundance: once; v_gene: TRBV5-4; j_gene: TRBJ2-1; d_gene: TRBD1; CDR3nt: TGTGCCAGCAAATCAGGGACAGACAATGAGCAGTTCTTC; CDR3aa: CASKSGTDNEQFF
abundance: .; v_gene: TRBV13; j_gene: TRBJ2-3; d_gene: .; CDR3nt: TGTGCCAGCATGCGGGTATCTAGCACAGATACGCAGTATTTT; CDR3aa: CASMRVSSTDTQYF